The 4 T cell receptor beta chains below come from one sample, sequenced in a study of T cell responses to AZD1222 COVID-19 vaccine. Sequencing used immunoSEQ multiplex PCR; TCRdb keeps in-frame clones, though not all of them. The profile shows 120,000 or so clones, approximately 83% of them singletons. Specimen: peripheral blood, collected on day 0 of AZD1222 vaccination. The receptors stem from an adult in good health.

This clone was detected only once. The chain joins TRBV6-5 to TRBJ2-3; D is uncertain. The germline gives CDR1 MNHEY, CDR2 SVGAGI. V was shortened by 4 bases and J by 0 bases, with 8 bases between the two germline ends. The CDR3 has 14 residues. For the CDR3, the DNA is TGTGCCAGCAGTTTCACGGTCAGCACAGATACGCAGTATTTT. It yields the protein CASSFTVSTDTQYF.

The chain joins TRBV24-1 to TRBJ2-3; D unclear. The V end lost 4 bases, the J end lost 6 bases, and 16 bases lay between the germline ends. This CDR3 comprises 15 residues. The germline gives CDR1 KGHDR, CDR2 SFDVKD. Written as DNA, the CDR3 is TGTGCCACCAGTGACCCAACCGGGCCCGATGATACGCAGTATTTT. It yields the protein CATSDPTGPDDTQYF.

This rearrangement joins TRBV28 to TRBJ1-2; D gene unclear. The germline V gene encodes CDR1 MDHEN and CDR2 SYDVKM. The CDR3 has 13 amino acids. Trimming stripped 10 bases from V and 5 bases from J, with 17 bases between. CDR3 nucleotide sequence: TGTGCCACCGCGGTTTCCTGGAATTATGGCTACACCTTC. Its translation is CATAVSWNYGYTF.

The rearrangement uses TRBV15 and TRBJ1-4; TRBD1 aligns across 9 bases. The CDR3 consists of 15 residues. The V gene end was trimmed by 2 bases and the J gene end by 7 bases; junction bases not matched to a gene: 5. The V gene's germline CDR1 is LNHNV and CDR2 YYDKDF (reference sequence). The CDR3 DNA is TGTGCCACCAGCAGATCGGGACAGGGAGGTGAAAAACTGTTTTTT. The encoded protein is CATSRSGQGGEKLFF.